The 13 T cell receptor beta chains below come from one sample, sequenced in a study of T cells after yellow fever vaccination. TCRdb reanalysed the 5' RACE reads using MiXCR and keeps one entry per CDR3 protein. Counted here are almost 600,000 distinct CDR3 sequences, less than 15% occurring once; the ten biggest clones make up 11% to 15%. The sequencing here drew on PBMCs, taken on the day of the yellow fever booster vaccination. The receptors stem from a man aged 25-45 years who received the YFV17D yellow fever vaccine.

This clonotype was counted many times. This chain joins TRBV20-1 and TRBJ2-4, with 9 bases aligning to TRBD1. This CDR3 region has 13 residues. V lost 5 bases to trimming and J lost 4 bases; unmatched junction nucleotides: 3. CDR1 and CDR2 (germline): DFQATT, SNEGSKA (reference sequence). The DNA for the CDR3 is TGCAGTGCTGGTGGGACAGGGAAAAACATTCAGTACTTC. This translates into CSAGGTGKNIQYF.

The chain employs TRBV6-2 or TRBV6-3 and TRBJ2-1; TRBD2 matches 7 bases. The germline CDR1 and CDR2 sequences are MNHEY and SVGEGT. The CDR3 sequence is 17 residues long. V shed 5 bases, J shed 6 bases, and the junction held 16 bases outside the gene matches. The CDR3 DNA is TGTGCCAGCAGTGGCTCCCCCCGGGACTATTGGAGCAATGAGCAGTTCTTC. Residues: CASSGSPRDYWSNEQFF.

The chain is built from TRBV24-1 and TRBJ2-7; 7 bases agree with TRBD2. The CDR3 sequence is 14 residues long. From germline, CDR1 is KGHDR and CDR2 SFDVKD. J lost 1 base, V lost 9 bases, and 8 bases had no gene match. CDR3 DNA sequence: TGTGCCACCTGTGGGGCCGGGAGGTCCTACGAGCAGTACTTC. Translation: CATCGAGRSYEQYF.

This clonotype is a singleton in its sample. The rearrangement uses TRBV5-1 and TRBJ1-1; possibly TRBD1 for D (6 bases). Per the germline V gene, CDR1 is SGHRS and CDR2 is YFSETQ. This CDR3 region has 13 residues. The V end was cut by 3 bases, the J end by 8 bases, with 14 bases between. The chain's CDR3 is CASSYGGAAEAFF. Here the CDR3 DNA reads TGCGCCAGCAGCTATGGGGGCGCGGCGGAAGCTTTCTTT.

The gene calls are TRBV10-3 and TRBJ2-5; D gene uncertain. The germline V and J ends were trimmed by 8 bases and 2 bases, with 12 bases remaining between them. CDR3 size: 13 residues. The germline CDR1 and CDR2 sequences are ENHRY and SYGVKD. The chain's CDR3 is CAIGDELQETQYF. The DNA for the CDR3 is TGTGCCATCGGCGACGAACTACAAGAGACCCAGTACTTC.

This clonotype was picked up a small number of times. The chain is built from TRBV20-1 and TRBJ2-7; TRBD2 agrees at 8 bases. The CDR3 is 14 amino acids. Germline lookup yields CDR1 DFQATT and CDR2 SNEGSKA (reference sequence). The J segment lost 4 bases and the V segment lost 0 bases, leaving 5 bases of the junction unmatched. The DNA for the CDR3 is TGCAGTGCTAGAGAAAGCGGGAGCGCGTACGAGCAGTACTTC. Translation gives CSARESGSAYEQYF.

This clonotype turned up a few times. This chain links TRBV2 with TRBJ2-1; 9 bases are a match to TRBD2. Germline lookup yields CDR1 SNHLY and CDR2 FYNNEI. V lost 1 base and J lost 3; bases outside the gene matches: 4. CDR3 length: 16 residues. The CDR3 bases are TGTGCCAGCAGTGAAGAAATAGCGGGAGACTACAATGAGCAGTTCTTC. Its translation is CASSEEIAGDYNEQFF.

This clonotype was detected a few times. This chain joins TRBV18 and TRBJ2-2, with D perhaps TRBD2 (6 bases). V lost 4 bases, J lost 0 bases, and 12 bases lay in between. Looked up from germline, CDR1 is KGHSH and CDR2 is LQKENI. This CDR3 is built from 16 residues. CDR3 coding DNA: TGTGCCAGCTCACGGGCTAGCGCCACGAACACCGGGGAGCTGTTTTTT. The encoded protein is CASSRASATNTGELFF.

This clonotype was counted between two and nine times. The chain is built from TRBV11-2 and TRBJ2-7; unclear D gene. Germline V CDR1 and CDR2: SGHAT, FQNNGV. Trimming pared 4 bases from V and 2 bases from J, leaving 9 bases between. The CDR3 consists of 13 residues. CDR3 DNA: TGTGCCAGCAGCTCCGGACGTCCCTACGAGCAGTACTTC. Translated, it gives CASSSGRPYEQYF.

This clonotype was counted between two and nine times. The chain's CDR3 is CASSYSLTGTATYEQYF. The CDR3 DNA reads as TGTGCCAGCAGTTACTCTTTGACCGGGACAGCTACCTACGAGCAGTACTTC. V gene TRBV6-2 or TRBV6-3 combines with J gene TRBJ2-7; TRBD1 matches at 7 bases. Germline-derived CDR1 and CDR2 are MNHEY and SVGEGT. The CDR3 has 17 amino acids. The trim removed 0 bases at V and 2 bases at J, leaving 10 bases unmatched.

A few counts support this clonotype. This chain uses TRBV4-3 with TRBJ2-7, with D possibly TRBD1 on 6 matching bases. The V and J ends lost 4 bases and 3 bases respectively, with 19 bases between them. Per germline, CDR1 LGHNA and CDR2 YSLEER. The CDR3 runs 16 residues. The CDR3 nucleotides read TGCGCCAGCAGCCTATCCCACAGGGATCTATTCTACGAGCAGTACTTC. This sequence encodes CASSLSHRDLFYEQYF.

The sample holds a few counts of this clonotype. The chain couples TRBV9 to TRBJ2-5, with TRBD2 identical over 8 bases. V dropped 0 bases and J dropped 2; count of bases not matched to a gene: 6. This CDR3 region has 16 residues. Per the germline V gene, CDR1 is SGDLS and CDR2 is YYNGEE. CDR3 residues: CASSVASLAGQETQYF. For the CDR3, the DNA is TGTGCCAGCAGCGTAGCTAGTCTAGCGGGTCAAGAGACCCAGTACTTC.

The chain is built from TRBV7-2 and TRBJ1-2; 9 nucleotides line up with TRBD1. The germline gives CDR1 SGHTA, CDR2 FQGNSA. The trim removed 7 bases at V and 0 bases at J, leaving 9 bases unmatched. This CDR3 spans 16 amino acids. The CDR3, as DNA: TGTGCCAGCATTCTTACAGGGGGCGCGTCTAACTATGGCTACACCTTC. Its protein is CASILTGGASNYGYTF.